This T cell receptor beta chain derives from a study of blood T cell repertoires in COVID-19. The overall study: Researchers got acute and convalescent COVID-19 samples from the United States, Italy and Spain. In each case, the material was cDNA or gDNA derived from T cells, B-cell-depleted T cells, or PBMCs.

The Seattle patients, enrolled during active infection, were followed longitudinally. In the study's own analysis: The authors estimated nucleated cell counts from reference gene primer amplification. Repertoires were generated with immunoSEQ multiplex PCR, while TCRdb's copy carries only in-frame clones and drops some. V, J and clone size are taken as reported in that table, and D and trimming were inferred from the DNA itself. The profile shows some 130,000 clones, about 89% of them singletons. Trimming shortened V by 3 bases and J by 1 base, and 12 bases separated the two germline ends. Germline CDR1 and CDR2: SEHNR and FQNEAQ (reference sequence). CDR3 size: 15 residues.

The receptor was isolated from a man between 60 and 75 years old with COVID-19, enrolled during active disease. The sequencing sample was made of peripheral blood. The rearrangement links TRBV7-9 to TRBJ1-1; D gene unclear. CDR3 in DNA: TGTGCCAGCAGCTTCTTGGAGGTATGGAACACTGAAGCTTTCTTT. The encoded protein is CASSFLEVWNTEAFF.